Presented here are 7 T cell receptor beta chains from one specimen sequenced in a study of T cell responses to AZD1222 COVID-19 vaccine. Produced via immunoSEQ multiplex PCR; TCRdb's table is partial and in-frame only. The sample holds 160,000 or so clones; around nine tenths are singletons and the top ten take roughly 1.6%. This specimen consisted of peripheral blood, obtained 28 days after the second AZD1222 dose. These receptor sequences come from an adult who received the AZD1222 COVID-19 vaccine.

V and J are TRBV10-2 and TRBJ1-1; 9 positions match TRBD1. This CDR3 has 14 amino acids. The V and J ends lost 6 bases and 6 bases, in that order; junction bases with no gene match: 8. In germline, CDR1 is WSHSY, CDR2 SAAADI. This CDR3 reads CASRDDRGSSEAFF. CDR3 coding DNA: TGCGCCAGCAGGGATGACAGGGGGTCCTCTGAAGCTTTCTTT.

This chain uses TRBV9 with TRBJ1-2; possible D gene TRBD1, 6 bases. This CDR3 has 14 residues. Trimming took off 0 bases at V and 7 bases at J, with 13 bases between the two ends. Per the germline V gene, CDR1 is SGDLS and CDR2 is YYNGEE. CDR3 nucleotides: TGTGCCAGCAGCGTAGGGGACAAGGGGGGTGGCTACACCTTC. This gives the protein CASSVGDKGGGYTF.

The chain couples TRBV6-4 to TRBJ1-2; D not resolved. The CDR3 has 10 amino acids. V was clipped by 3 bases and J by 9 bases, with 5 bases between them. Looked up from germline, CDR1 is MRHNA and CDR2 is SNTAGT. The CDR3: CASSEISYTF. The CDR3 bases are TGTGCCAGCAGTGAAATAAGCTACACCTTC.

In its sample, this clone was seen a few times. The chain uses TRBV27 and TRBJ1-2; D is unclear. Deletions cut 8 bases from V and 8 bases from J, with 27 bases between. Germline V gene sequence: CDR1 MNHEY, CDR2 SMNVEV (reference sequence). The CDR3 has 16 amino acids. The CDR3 sequence: CASGPIPMTPQAGYTF. In DNA, the CDR3 is TGTGCCAGCGGACCCATCCCAATGACACCCCAGGCGGGCTACACCTTC.

The chain links TRBV27 to TRBJ1-1; no reliable D call. Germline-derived CDR1 and CDR2 are MNHEY and SMNVEV (reference sequence). The length of the CDR3 is 13 residues. The V gene lost 6 bases and the J gene lost 5 bases, with 13 bases spanning the gap. The CDR3 sequence: CASSPSSGTEAFF. In DNA, the CDR3 is TGTGCCAGCAGCCCCTCGTCGGGGACTGAAGCTTTCTTT.

The chain links TRBV5-6 to TRBJ2-7; perhaps TRBD1 as D (5 bases). This CDR3 has 14 residues. The V end was cut by 1 base, the J end by 3 bases, with 11 bases between. Germline V gene sequence: CDR1 SGHDT, CDR2 YYEEEE. The CDR3 DNA sequence: TGTGCCAGCAGCTTGAAAGGGGCCCGCTACGAGCAGTACTTC. It yields the protein CASSLKGARYEQYF.

The chain joins TRBV7-2 to TRBJ2-7; 10 bases map to TRBD2. The CDR3 totals 15 residues. The germline CDR1 and CDR2 sequences are SGHTA and FQGNSA. V shed 5 bases and J 3 bases; nucleotides not matched to a gene: 7. CDR3 coding DNA: TGTGCCAGCAGCCTCAGCGGGGGGGCAAACTACGAGCAGTACTTC. Protein: CASSLSGGANYEQYF. Supplemented by reference TRBV7-2 and TRBJ2-7, the full variable domain reads GAGVSQSPSNKVTEKGKDVELRCDPISGHTALYWYRQSLGQGLEFLIYFQGNSAPDKSGLPSDRFSAERTGGSVSTLTIQRTQQEDSAVYLCASSLSGGANYEQYFGPGTRLTVT.